A single sample gave rise to the 27 T cell receptor beta chains below, sequenced in a study of CD8+ T cells in alopecia areata. As for treatment: oral pan-JAK inhibitor, 5-10 mg twice daily. Sequencing used cDNA as its template, made by extracting RNA and reverse transcribing it. Here immunoSEQ multiplex PCR was the method, and the copy in TCRdb shows in-frame clones only, minus some. The sample includes roughly 190,000 clones, roughly 60% of them seen just once. The source was CD4+ T cells sorted from blood, collected between weeks 47 and 50, from a patient treated with tofacitinib. The source of these receptors is a human donor with alopecia areata.

The chain joins TRBV10-3 to TRBJ1-1; 7 positions match TRBD1. This CDR3 contains 15 residues. Losses at the gene ends were 4 bases for V and 1 base for J; bases not matched to a gene: 6. Germline values: CDR1 ENHRY, CDR2 SYGVKD. CDR3 in DNA: TGTGCCATCAGTGCCACAGGACAGGAGAACACTGAAGCTTTCTTT. Encoded protein: CAISATGQENTEAFF.

The V call is TRBV5-1, the J call TRBJ2-7, with TRBD2 matching over 9 bases. Per the germline V gene, CDR1 is SGHRS and CDR2 is YFSETQ. V lost 0 bases to trimming and J lost 0 bases; unmatched junction nucleotides: 4. The length of the CDR3 is 16 residues. CDR3: CASSLGASGASYEQYF. CDR3 bases: TGCGCCAGCAGCTTGGGGGCTAGCGGGGCCTCCTACGAGCAGTACTTC.

This clone was recorded many times. V usage is TRBV7-2 and J usage is TRBJ2-1, with 10 bases lining up with TRBD2. V lost 1 base, J lost 10 bases, and 4 bases stayed unmatched. Germline assignment: CDR1 SGHTA and CDR2 FQGNSA. The CDR3 extends over 14 amino acids. The chain's CDR3 is CASSLDRTSGEQFF. CDR3 DNA sequence: TGTGCCAGCAGCTTAGACAGGACTAGCGGCGAGCAGTTCTTC.

The CDR3 bases are TGTGCCAGCTCACCCCCGATCGGAGGGGGAATAACTGAAGCTTTCTTT. Protein: CASSPPIGGGITEAFF. The genes are TRBV18 and TRBJ1-1; possibly TRBD1 for D (6 bases). Trimming cost V 3 bases and J 5 bases, with 19 bases left between them. The CDR3 runs 16 residues. Germline V gene data show CDR1 as KGHSH and CDR2 as LQKENI.

On this clone: Different DNA sequences within this sample yield the same CDR3. The chain carries TRBV5-1 and TRBJ1-2, with 7 positions matching TRBD1. J lost 4 bases, V lost 0 bases, and 3 bases had no gene match. The germline CDR1 and CDR2 sequences are SGHRS and YFSETQ. This CDR3 region has 14 residues. CDR3 region: CASSLGQGSYGYTF. CDR3 coding DNA: TGCGCCAGCAGCTTGGGACAGGGAAGCTATGGCTACACCTTC.

Concerning this clone itself: Different DNA sequences within this sample yield the same CDR3. Written as DNA, the CDR3 is TGCGCCAGCAGTCTAGCGGGGCGATCCACAGATACGCAGTATTTT. Its translation is CASSLAGRSTDTQYF. The chain joins TRBV5-1 to TRBJ2-3, with TRBD2 matching over 9 bases. The CDR3 consists of 15 residues. CDR1 and CDR2 (germline): SGHRS, YFSETQ. The trim removed 5 bases at V and 2 bases at J, leaving 6 bases unmatched.

V usage is TRBV6-5 and J usage is TRBJ2-1, with a possible D match to TRBD1 (6 bases). V dropped 1 base and J dropped 7 bases, with 17 bases sitting between them. The CDR3 sequence is 16 residues long. Germline CDR1 and CDR2: MNHEY and SVGAGI. The CDR3 coding sequence is TGTGCCAGCAGTTACTTTCGCGGGCAGGGGCATAATGAGCAGTTCTTC. This codes for CASSYFRGQGHNEQFF.

The CDR3 is CASSKGSGGAPDAQYF. CDR3 bases: TGTGCCAGCAGCAAAGGATCAGGTGGGGCCCCTGACGCGCAGTATTTT. The chain uses TRBV21-1 and TRBJ2-3; the table's D call, TRBD1, has no DNA check behind it. TRBV21-1 is marked as a pseudogene. The CDR3 sequence is 16 residues long.

This clone came up a few times. DNA of the CDR3: TGTGCCAGCAGCTTAGAACAGCCTTTACCCCTCCACTTT. It encodes CASSLEQPLPLHF. This chain connects TRBV7-2 to TRBJ1-6; no clear D. This CDR3 comprises 13 residues. Trimming removed 1 base from V and 12 bases from J, with 10 bases in between. CDR1 and CDR2 (germline): SGHTA, FQGNSA.

The chain combines TRBV7-2 with TRBJ2-1, with D unresolved. This CDR3 is built from 13 residues. Germline V gene lookup returns CDR1 SGHTA and CDR2 FQGNSA. The germline V and J ends were trimmed by 5 bases and 4 bases, with 9 bases remaining between them. Written as DNA, the CDR3 is TGTGCCAGCAGCACACACTCTTACAATGAGCAGTTCTTC. Translation: CASSTHSYNEQFF.

This clone has a single count. The chain uses TRBV29-1 and TRBJ2-2, with a tentative D call TRBD1 (6 bases). The CDR3 consists of 13 residues. Trimming stripped 3 bases from V and 6 bases from J, with 11 bases between. Germline V lookup: CDR1 SQVTM, CDR2 ANQGSEA. The CDR3 DNA is TGCAGCGTTGAGAAAGGGGGTCCCGGGGAGCTGTTTTTT. It encodes CSVEKGGPGELFF.

The DNA of the CDR3 is TGTGCCAGCAAGACGACCCGGGACTCCAATCAGCCCCAGCATTTT. Protein product: CASKTTRDSNQPQHF. The genes are TRBV2 and TRBJ1-5; possibly TRBD1 for D (5 bases). This CDR3 region has 15 residues. Trimming removed 7 bases from V and 3 bases from J, with 16 bases in between. The germline V gene encodes CDR1 SNHLY and CDR2 FYNNEI. Based on the CDR3 plus reference TRBV2 and TRBJ1-5, the full variable domain is EPEVTQTPSHQVTQMGQEVILRCVPISNHLYFYWYRQILGQKVEFLVSFYNNEISEKSEIFDDQFSVERPDGSNFTLKIRSTKLEDSAMYFCASKTTRDSNQPQHFGDGTRLSIL.

V and J are TRBV11-2 and TRBJ1-2; possibly TRBD1 for D (5 bases). The CDR3 length is 14 residues. Germline V lookup: CDR1 SGHAT, CDR2 FQNNGV. V lost 5 bases and J 2 bases, leaving 12 bases between the germline ends. This chain's CDR3 is CASSRETENYGYTF. CDR3 sequence (DNA): TGTGCCAGCAGCCGAGAGACAGAGAACTATGGCTACACCTTC.

The chain combines TRBV7-6 with TRBJ2-7; 8 bases agree with TRBD2. Per the germline V gene, CDR1 is SGHVS and CDR2 is FNYEAQ. The V gene end was trimmed by 3 bases and the J gene end by 6 bases; junction bases not matched to a gene: 13. This CDR3 comprises 16 residues. CDR3 sequence: CASSLAGGGTGGEQYF. The CDR3 DNA follows: TGTGCCAGCAGCTTGGCTGGCGGGGGGACCGGGGGCGAGCAGTACTTC. The complete variable domain, with remaining parts taken from reference TRBV7-6 and TRBJ2-7, reads GAGVSQSPRYKVTKRGQDVALRCDPISGHVSLYWYRQALGQGPEFLTYFNYEAQQDKSGLPNDRFSAERPEGSISTLTIQRTEQRDSAMYRCASSLAGGGTGGEQYFGPGTRLTVT.

This chain links TRBV30 with TRBJ2-5, with a weak D call TRBD2 (7 bases). This CDR3 spans 13 amino acids. V was clipped by 3 bases and J by 4 bases, with 12 bases between them. The germline V gene encodes CDR1 GTSNPN and CDR2 SVGIG (reference sequence). CDR3 sequence (DNA): TGTGCCTGGAGGGGGGGGCCGCTAGAGACCCAGTACTTC. It specifies CAWRGGPLETQYF.

CDR3 sequence: CASSPGLDGYTF. Written as DNA, the CDR3 is TGCGCCAGCAGCCCGGGTCTGGATGGCTACACCTTC. This chain uses TRBV5-1 with TRBJ1-2; D is uncertain. With 4 bases removed from V and 6 bases from J, the gap between germline ends came to 10 bases. Germline V gene data show CDR1 as SGHRS and CDR2 as YFSETQ. The CDR3 is made up of 12 amino acids.

Remarks on this clone: Other DNA sequences in the same sample also yield this CDR3. The rearrangement links TRBV10-3 to TRBJ1-1; no clear D gene. Germline assignment: CDR1 ENHRY and CDR2 SYGVKD. The CDR3 sequence is 12 residues long. V lost 3 bases and J 0 bases, leaving 2 bases between the germline ends. Here the CDR3 reads CAISELNTEAFF. For the CDR3, the DNA is TGTGCCATCAGTGAACTGAACACTGAAGCTTTCTTT.

This rearrangement joins TRBV29-1 to TRBJ1-1, with 7 positions matching TRBD1. J lost 11 bases, V lost 1 base, and 13 bases had no gene match. CDR3 length: 14 residues. Per germline, CDR1 SQVTM and CDR2 ANQGSEA. CDR3 sequence reads: CSVEGDSPPQMAFF. In DNA, the CDR3 is TGCAGCGTTGAAGGGGACAGTCCACCTCAAATGGCTTTCTTT. Variable domain in full (rest from reference TRBV29-1 and TRBJ1-1): SAVISQKPSRDICQRGTSLTIQCQVDSQVTMMFWYRQQPGQSLTLIATANQGSEATYESGFVIDKFPISRPNLTFSTLTVSNMSPEDSSIYLCSVEGDSPPQMAFFGQGTRLTVV.

This clone was observed a single time. The CDR3 here is CASMLAGNTDTQYF. The CDR3 coding sequence is TGTGCCAGCATGCTAGCGGGAAACACAGATACGCAGTATTTT. The J gene is TRBJ2-3, the V gene TRBV2; 9 bases agree with TRBD2. The CDR3 covers 14 residues. Germline V lookup: CDR1 SNHLY, CDR2 FYNNEI. V gave up 7 bases and J gave up 2 bases; unmatched junction bases: 4.

The chain employs TRBV5-6 and TRBJ2-1, with D perhaps matching TRBD1 (6 bases). With 4 bases removed from V and 6 bases from J, the gap between germline ends came to 8 bases. The CDR3 contains 12 residues. Germline CDR1 SGHDT, CDR2 YYEEEE. The CDR3 DNA follows: TGTGCCAGCAGCCCGGACAGCAATGAGCAGTTCTTC. As protein: CASSPDSNEQFF.

This clone has a handful of counts. The chain carries TRBV4-3 and TRBJ1-4, with 7 bases lining up with TRBD1. The CDR3 has 15 residues. J gave up 5 bases and V 1 base, and 4 bases lay outside the gene matches. Germline V lookup: CDR1 LGHNA, CDR2 YSLEER. The CDR3 nucleotides are TGCGCCAGCAGCCAAGGGGACAGTAGAAATGAAAAACTGTTTTTT. Translating it yields CASSQGDSRNEKLFF.

This rearrangement joins TRBV30 to TRBJ1-5; D not certain. This CDR3 is 14 amino acids long. Trimming removed 2 bases at V and 3 bases at J, with 11 bases between. Germline values: CDR1 GTSNPN, CDR2 SVGIG (reference sequence). The CDR3 DNA follows: TGTGCCTGGAGTCGAGGACTGGACAATCAGCCCCAGCATTTT. Translation: CAWSRGLDNQPQHF.

This chain connects TRBV6-5 to TRBJ1-1; a possible D gene is TRBD1 (5 bases). This CDR3 has 13 residues. V was trimmed by 6 bases and J by 9 bases, leaving 17 bases between them. Germline V CDR1 and CDR2: MNHEY, SVGAGI. The CDR3 DNA reads TGTGCCAGCAGGGACACCCAACAGTCAAAAGCTTTCTTT. Amino acids: CASRDTQQSKAFF.

The rearrangement uses TRBV29-1 and TRBJ2-3, with 9 bases matching TRBD2. The trim removed 3 bases at V and 2 bases at J, leaving 6 bases unmatched. Germline V lookup: CDR1 SQVTM, CDR2 ANQGSEA. This CDR3 has 15 residues. The CDR3 bases are TGCAGCGTTGAGACGGCGGGGGGGACCACAGATACGCAGTATTTT. It is translated as CSVETAGGTTDTQYF.

This clone was observed a handful of times. The chain uses TRBV29-1 and TRBJ1-2, with no clear D. The ends were cut back, 4 bases at V and 2 bases at J, with 14 bases in the middle. Per germline, CDR1 SQVTM and CDR2 ANQGSEA. This CDR3 contains 14 residues. CDR3 residues: CSVVRTGTNYGYTF. For the CDR3, the DNA is TGCAGCGTTGTAAGGACTGGAACAAACTATGGCTACACCTTC. The variable domain in full, completed from reference TRBV29-1 and TRBJ1-2, reads SAVISQKPSRDICQRGTSLTIQCQVDSQVTMMFWYRQQPGQSLTLIATANQGSEATYESGFVIDKFPISRPNLTFSTLTVSNMSPEDSSIYLCSVVRTGTNYGYTFGSGTRLTVV.

The chain employs TRBV29-1 and TRBJ1-1, with TRBD1 matching 10 bases. CDR1 SQVTM and CDR2 ANQGSEA come from the germline V gene. The V segment lost 7 bases and the J segment 4 bases; nucleotides outside the gene matches: 21. The CDR3 spans 18 residues. DNA for the CDR3: TGCAGCGGGAGTGGGATCCGGACAGGGGGTAGTCCGGGCACTGAAGCTTTCTTT. This translates into CSGSGIRTGGSPGTEAFF.

The chain employs TRBV28 and TRBJ2-5; D is possibly TRBD2 (5 bases). V dropped 3 bases and J dropped 1 base, with 15 bases sitting between them. CDR1 and CDR2 (germline): MDHEN, SYDVKM. The CDR3 is 16 amino acids. CDR3 loop: CASSFQPRTLQETQYF. DNA of the CDR3: TGTGCCAGCAGTTTTCAACCCCGGACTCTCCAAGAGACCCAGTACTTC. Looking up the rest from reference TRBV28 and TRBJ2-5 gives the full variable domain: DVKVTQSSRYLVKRTGEKVFLECVQDMDHENMFWYRQDPGLGLRLIYFSYDVKMKEKGDIPEGYSVSREKKERFSLILESASTNQTSMYLCASSFQPRTLQETQYFGPGTRLLVL.